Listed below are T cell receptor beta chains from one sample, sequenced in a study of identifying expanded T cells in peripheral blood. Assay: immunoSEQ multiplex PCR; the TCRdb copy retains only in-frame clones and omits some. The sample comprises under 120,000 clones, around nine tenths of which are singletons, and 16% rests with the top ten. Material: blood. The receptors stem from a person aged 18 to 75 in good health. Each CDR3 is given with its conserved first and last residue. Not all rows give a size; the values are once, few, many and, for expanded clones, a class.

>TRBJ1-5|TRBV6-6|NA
CASRQGSGNQPQHF
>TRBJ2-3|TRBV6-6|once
CASTGGGAGDTQYF
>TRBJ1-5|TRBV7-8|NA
CASSPRTDSGNQPQHF
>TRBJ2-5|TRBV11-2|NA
CASSPIGYSKETQYF
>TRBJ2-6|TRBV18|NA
CASSPRTGNSGANVLTF
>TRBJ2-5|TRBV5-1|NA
CASSLRLAGGETQYF
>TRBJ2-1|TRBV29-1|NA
CSVASGDEQFF
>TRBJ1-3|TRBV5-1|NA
CASSQPGPGNTIYF
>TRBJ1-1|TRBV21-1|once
CASSKRVRPRNTEAFF
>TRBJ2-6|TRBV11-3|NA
CASSFPGFISGANVLTF
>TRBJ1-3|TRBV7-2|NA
CASSLSLVGNTIYF
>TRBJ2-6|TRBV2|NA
CASSEGGSGANVLTF
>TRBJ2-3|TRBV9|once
CASSVFSGAITDTQYF
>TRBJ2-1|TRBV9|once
CASSPRQGYNEQFF
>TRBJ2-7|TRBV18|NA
CASVADRGPTYEQYF
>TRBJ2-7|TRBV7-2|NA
CASSLLGGPGYEQYF
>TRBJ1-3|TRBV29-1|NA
CSVGGGQLSGNTIYF
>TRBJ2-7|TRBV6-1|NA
CASSSRSSYEQYF
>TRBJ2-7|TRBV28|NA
CASSLLGAGVASYEQYF
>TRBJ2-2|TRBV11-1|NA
CASSTGQGSGELFF
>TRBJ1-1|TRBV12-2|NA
CASPPPRQAKPDGDEAFF
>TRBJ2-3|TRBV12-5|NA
CASGSGGAITDTQYF
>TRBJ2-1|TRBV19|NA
CASSPGVPSYNEQFF